These 24 T cell receptor beta chains were all obtained from the same sample, sequenced in a study of T cells after yellow fever vaccination. TCRdb re-called the 5' RACE reads through MiXCR, storing one row per CDR3 protein. The sample records 200,000 to 300,000 distinct CDR3 sequences, roughly 3.5% being singletons. The specimen was PBMCs, collected 15 days after the yellow fever booster vaccination. The receptors were sampled from a man aged 18 to 30 who received the YFV17D yellow fever vaccine.

This clonotype has ten or more counts. The chain joins TRBV7-3 to TRBJ2-5, with D possibly TRBD1 on 5 matching bases. Trimming pared 2 bases from V and 5 bases from J, leaving 12 bases between. The CDR3 has 14 amino acids. The germline CDR1 and CDR2 sequences are SGHTA and FQGTGA. The CDR3 protein is CASSLSGMGETQYF. DNA of the CDR3: TGTGCCAGCAGCTTATCAGGGATGGGGGAGACCCAGTACTTC. Drawing the rest from reference TRBV7-3 and TRBJ2-5, the complete variable domain is GAGVSQTPSNKVTEKGKYVELRCDPISGHTALYWYRQSLGQGPEFLIYFQGTGAADDSGLPNDRFFAVRPEGSVSTLKIQRTERGDSAVYLCASSLSGMGETQYFGPGTRLLVL.

The table lists this clonotype with many counts. V gene TRBV7-9 combines with J gene TRBJ1-1; 9 bases align to TRBD1. The CDR3 has 16 residues. CDR1 SEHNR and CDR2 FQNEAQ come from the germline V gene (reference sequence). V was clipped by 5 bases and J by 5 bases; unmatched bases: 12. The CDR3 sequence is CASSLITGGSRTEAFF. The CDR3 bases are TGTGCCAGCAGCCTTATAACAGGGGGCTCCCGGACTGAAGCTTTCTTT.

This clonotype came up once. Just one base apart from a much larger clone, this may be a read error. This chain links TRBV7-9 with TRBJ2-3; D is perhaps TRBD1 or TRBD2 (5 bases each). The germline V and J ends were trimmed by 5 bases and 2 bases, with 11 bases remaining between them. In germline, CDR1 is SEHNR, CDR2 FQNEAQ (reference sequence). The CDR3 is made up of 14 amino acids. In DNA form, the CDR3 reads TGTGCCAGCAGCAGGGACGGCAACACAGATACGCAGTATTTT. Protein sequence: CASSRDGNTDTQYF.

Many counts were recorded for this clonotype. This chain connects TRBV15 to TRBJ2-3, with 8 positions matching TRBD1. The CDR3 is made up of 14 amino acids. Germline V gives CDR1 LNHNV, CDR2 YYDKDF (reference sequence). Trimming cost V 2 bases and J 4 bases; bases outside gene matches: 2. CDR3 in DNA: TGTGCCACCAGCAGATCAGGGGGCGCAGATACGCAGTATTTT. Its protein is CATSRSGGADTQYF.

The J gene is TRBJ1-3, the V gene TRBV27; D not certain. This CDR3 is 14 amino acids long. Germline V gene sequence: CDR1 MNHEY, CDR2 SMNVEV (reference sequence). V was pared by 2 bases and J by 0 bases, with 5 bases between. CDR3 sequence: CASSLKPSGNTIYF. In DNA form, the CDR3 reads TGTGCCAGCAGTTTAAAGCCCTCTGGAAACACCATATATTTT.

This clonotype appeared many times. The chain recombines TRBV4-3 with TRBJ1-2; TRBD1 might be the D (5 bases). The CDR3 covers 14 residues. The V gene's germline CDR1 is LGHNA and CDR2 YSLEER. Trimming pared 1 base from V and 8 bases from J, leaving 14 bases between. The CDR3 sequence: CASSQGGPPGGYTF. DNA of the CDR3: TGCGCCAGCAGCCAAGGGGGCCCACCGGGGGGCTACACCTTC.

In this sample, this clonotype turned up many times. The chain combines TRBV7-3 with TRBJ2-7; 12 bases agree with TRBD2. V lost 3 bases and J lost 1; bases outside the gene matches: 7. This CDR3 comprises 17 residues. Germline values: CDR1 SGHTA, CDR2 FQGTGA. CDR3 DNA sequence: TGTGCCAGCAGCTTGGGACTAGCGGGCTCCCCGTCCTACGAGCAGTACGTC. It codes for CASSLGLAGSPSYEQYV.

In its sample, this clonotype was seen many times. The CDR3 sequence: CASSHDGRGSGRNEQFF. CDR3 nucleotides: TGCGCCAGCAGCCACGACGGTCGGGGGTCGGGCAGGAATGAGCAGTTCTTC. V and J are TRBV4-1 and TRBJ2-1, with TRBD2 as a possible D gene (6 bases). The V end lost 3 bases, the J end lost 7 bases, and 22 bases lay between the germline ends. Germline CDR1 and CDR2: MGHRA and YSYEKL. The CDR3 extends over 17 amino acids.

Many counts were recorded for this clonotype. This chain connects TRBV28 to TRBJ1-3; 7 bases fit TRBD1. CDR1 is MDHEN and CDR2 is SYDVKM in the germline V gene. The CDR3 is made up of 16 amino acids. V was clipped by 5 bases and J by 0 bases; unmatched bases: 7. CDR3 DNA: TGTGCCAGCAGTGGGGTATGGGACAGCTCTGGAAACACCATATATTTT. Its protein product is CASSGVWDSSGNTIYF.

In its sample, this clonotype was seen many times. The gene calls are TRBV4-1 and TRBJ2-3, with D possibly being TRBD1 (6 bases). CDR3 length: 12 amino acids. Per germline, CDR1 MGHRA and CDR2 YSYEKL. The V end was cut by 3 bases, the J end by 10 bases, with 11 bases between. The CDR3 reads CASSHDQGPQYF. CDR3 coding DNA: TGCGCCAGCAGCCACGACCAGGGGCCGCAGTATTTT.

This clonotype was detected ten times or more. The chain is built from TRBV7-3 and TRBJ2-1, with TRBD2 as a possible D gene (6 bases). The CDR3 runs to 14 residues. Germline values: CDR1 SGHTA, CDR2 FQGTGA. V lost 3 bases and J lost 2, with 8 bases in between. CDR3 coding DNA: TGTGCCAGCAGCTTCGGCGGGGCCTACAATGAGCAGTTCTTC. Translated: CASSFGGAYNEQFF.

The chain links TRBV7-2 to TRBJ2-1; the match to TRBD2 covers 9 bases. This CDR3 spans 14 amino acids. V was clipped by 3 bases and J by 16 bases; unmatched bases: 13. Germline V CDR1 and CDR2: SGHTA, FQGNSA. The CDR3: CASSLEFSGGRLFF. The DNA of the CDR3 is TGTGCCAGCAGCTTGGAATTTAGCGGGGGCCGCCTATTCTTC.

This clonotype was detected many times. The rearrangement links TRBV4-1 to TRBJ1-5; weak D call: TRBD1 (6 bases). With 1 base removed from V and 3 bases from J, the gap between germline ends came to 10 bases. The CDR3 length is 15 residues. CDR1 is MGHRA, CDR2 YSYEKL, per germline. CDR3 bases: TGCGCCAGCAGCCAAGGATCAGGGGACAATCAGCCCCAGCATTTT. It is translated as CASSQGSGDNQPQHF.

The chain carries TRBV7-2 and TRBJ1-3, with 7 bases that match TRBD1. V lost 5 bases to trimming and J lost 7 bases; unmatched junction nucleotides: 11. The CDR3 has 15 residues. CDR1 is SGHTA and CDR2 is FQGNSA in the germline V gene. The CDR3 reads CASSPALDRVNTIYF. The CDR3 nucleotides are TGTGCCAGCAGCCCCGCTCTTGACAGGGTCAACACCATATATTTT. Looking up the rest from reference TRBV7-2 and TRBJ1-3 gives the full variable domain: GAGVSQSPSNKVTEKGKDVELRCDPISGHTALYWYRQSLGQGLEFLIYFQGNSAPDKSGLPSDRFSAERTGGSVSTLTIQRTQQEDSAVYLCASSPALDRVNTIYFGEGSWLTVV.

This clonotype appeared many times. The CDR3: CSVEWIGGNYGYTF. The CDR3 DNA reads TGCAGCGTTGAGTGGATTGGGGGAAACTATGGCTACACCTTC. The genes are TRBV29-1 and TRBJ1-2; tentatively, D is TRBD1 (5 bases). V was pared by 3 bases and J by 2 bases, with 13 bases between. CDR1 is SQVTM and CDR2 is ANQGSEA in the germline V gene. The CDR3 runs to 14 residues. The variable domain in full, completed from reference TRBV29-1 and TRBJ1-2, reads SAVISQKPSRDICQRGTSLTIQCQVDSQVTMMFWYRQQPGQSLTLIATANQGSEATYESGFVIDKFPISRPNLTFSTLTVSNMSPEDSSIYLCSVEWIGGNYGYTFGSGTRLTVV.

This clonotype was observed at least ten times. The chain is built from TRBV24-1 and TRBJ2-7; TRBD1 aligns across 11 bases. This CDR3 region has 18 residues. The ends lost 1 base at V and 3 bases at J; junction bases unmatched: 10. Germline CDR1 KGHDR, CDR2 SFDVKD. CDR3 amino acids: CATSDFDLRDRGFYEQYF. DNA of the CDR3: TGTGCCACCAGTGATTTTGACCTTCGGGACAGGGGGTTCTACGAGCAGTACTTC.

The gene calls are TRBV12-3 or TRBV12-4 and TRBJ2-5, with D possibly TRBD1 on 5 matching bases. This CDR3 region has 12 residues. Deletions cut 6 bases from V and 3 bases from J, with 8 bases between. CDR3 region: CASSRQKETQYF. The CDR3 DNA sequence: TGTGCCAGCAGCCGACAGAAAGAGACCCAGTACTTC.

The table lists this clonotype with many counts. The V call is TRBV4-3, the J call TRBJ2-1, with D possibly being TRBD1 or TRBD2 (6 bases each). CDR1 LGHNA and CDR2 YSLEER come from the germline V gene. The CDR3 length is 17 residues. Trimming pared 0 bases from V and 7 bases from J, leaving 19 bases between. CDR3: CASSQDLGGPPTNEQFF. DNA of the CDR3: TGCGCCAGCAGCCAAGATCTAGGGGGGCCACCGACTAATGAGCAGTTCTTC.

This clonotype occurred many times. This sequence joins TRBV6-6 and TRBJ2-6, with D hard to call. CDR1 and CDR2 from the germline V gene are MNHNY and SVGAGI (reference sequence). With 6 bases removed from V and 0 bases from J, the gap between germline ends came to 9 bases. The CDR3 extends over 15 amino acids. CDR3 sequence reads: CASRRPNSGANVLTF. The CDR3 region has the DNA TGTGCCAGCAGGCGACCAAACTCTGGGGCCAACGTCCTGACTTTC.

This clonotype has at least ten counts. The rearrangement joins TRBV4-3 to TRBJ1-2, with D hard to call. Germline V lookup: CDR1 LGHNA, CDR2 YSLEER. V was clipped by 1 base and J by 4 bases, with 7 bases between them. This CDR3 has 13 amino acids. CDR3 in DNA: TGCGCCAGCAGCCAAGGTTACAGCTATGGCTACACCTTC. Translated: CASSQGYSYGYTF.

The chain carries TRBV7-9 and TRBJ1-3, with D perhaps matching TRBD1 (6 bases). The V and J ends lost 4 bases and 0 bases respectively, with 10 bases between them. Germline values: CDR1 SEHNR, CDR2 FQNEAQ (reference sequence). This CDR3 region has 15 residues. CDR3 DNA: TGTGCCAGCAGCTCGACAGGCTACTCTGGAAACACCATATATTTT. As protein: CASSSTGYSGNTIYF.

This clonotype was recorded at least ten times. The rearrangement uses TRBV12-3 or TRBV12-4 and TRBJ1-4; D is uncertain. The CDR3 consists of 14 residues. The V and J ends lost 1 base and 5 bases respectively, with 8 bases between them. The DNA for the CDR3 is TGTGCCAGCAGTTTAGGGACCTACAATGAAAAACTGTTTTTT. It yields the protein CASSLGTYNEKLFF.

This clonotype was recorded many times. The chain is built from TRBV5-1 and TRBJ2-6; weak D call: TRBD1 (5 bases). There are 17 residues in the CDR3. The V gene lost 0 bases and the J gene lost 0 bases, with 10 bases spanning the gap. Germline CDR1 reads SGHRS; CDR2 reads YFSETQ. The CDR3 spells CASSLDWGGSGANVLTF. DNA of the CDR3: TGCGCCAGCAGCTTGGATTGGGGCGGCTCTGGGGCCAACGTCCTGACTTTC.

This clonotype was detected many times. The V gene is TRBV5-6, the J gene TRBJ1-1; D gene ambiguous. Trimming removed 4 bases from V and 5 bases from J, with 9 bases in between. CDR3 size: 12 residues. Germline V gene sequence: CDR1 SGHDT, CDR2 YYEEEE. The chain's CDR3 is CASSRARTEAFF. The CDR3 nucleotides read TGTGCCAGCAGCCGAGCAAGGACTGAAGCTTTCTTT.